The 10 T cell receptor beta chains given below trace back to one sample, sequenced in a study of blood T cell repertoires in COVID-19. Sequencing was performed with immunoSEQ multiplex PCR; in TCRdb, only in-frame clones are kept and a portion is missing. The sample has about 280,000 clones; roughly 85% are singletons. Sequencing was carried out using PBMCs or T cells enriched from blood (not recorded which). All receptors derive from a woman aged 50 to 60 who had recovered from COVID-19.

The rearrangement joins TRBV11-3 to TRBJ2-2, with D tentatively TRBD2 (6 bases). Germline V gene lookup returns CDR1 SGHNT and CDR2 YENEEA. The CDR3 runs 16 residues. V lost 5 bases and J lost 4, with 17 bases in between. CDR3 region: CASSLDVLGGTGELFF. The CDR3 DNA reads TGTGCCAGCAGCCTCGACGTTTTGGGGGGCACCGGGGAGCTGTTTTTT.

The chain recombines TRBV29-1 with TRBJ2-7, with 15 bases lining up with TRBD2. With 7 bases clipped from V and 3 bases from J, the junction kept 7 bases outside the gene matches. Looked up from germline, CDR1 is SQVTM and CDR2 is ANQGSEA. The CDR3 contains 15 residues. The CDR3 loop is CSAEVGLAGGYEQYF. In nucleotides, the CDR3 is TGCAGCGCCGAAGTGGGACTAGCGGGGGGCTACGAGCAGTACTTC.

The chain recombines TRBV5-6 with TRBJ1-6; D possibly corresponds to TRBD1 (5 bases). Germline values: CDR1 SGHDT, CDR2 YYEEEE. V lost 4 bases and J 5 bases, leaving 16 bases between the germline ends. CDR3 length: 16 residues. CDR3 bases: TGTGCCAGCAGCCTATGGGGCGCAGGGAATAATTCACCCCTCCACTTT. Protein sequence: CASSLWGAGNNSPLHF. The full variable domain, completed using reference TRBV5-6 and TRBJ1-6, is DAGVTQSPTHLIKTRGQQVTLRCSPKSGHDTVSWYQQALGQGPQFIFQYYEEEERQRGNFPDRFSGHQFPNYSSELNVNALLLGDSALYLCASSLWGAGNNSPLHFGNGTRLTVT.

This clone was seen many times. This chain links TRBV30 with TRBJ2-1, with 15 bases fitting TRBD2. Per the germline V gene, CDR1 is GTSNPN and CDR2 is SVGIG (reference sequence). Germline trimming cut 1 base from V and 9 bases from J; bases unmatched to any gene: 7. The CDR3 totals 16 residues. DNA for the CDR3: TGTGCCTGGAGTGAAACCGGGACTAGCGGGGGGTCTGAGCAGTTCTTC. It encodes CAWSETGTSGGSEQFF.

This clone was picked up a small number of times. The chain carries TRBV10-3 and TRBJ1-2, with TRBD1 as a possible D gene (6 bases). V was trimmed by 11 bases and J by 2 bases, leaving 12 bases between them. The germline V gene encodes CDR1 ENHRY and CDR2 SYGVKD. There are 12 residues in the CDR3. This chain's CDR3 is CAYHTGNYGYTF. The CDR3, as DNA: TGTGCCTACCATACAGGGAACTATGGCTACACCTTC.

The V and J genes are TRBV3-1 (or the pseudogene TRBV3-2) and TRBJ1-2, with 11 bases fitting TRBD1. Per the germline V gene, CDR1 is LGHDT and CDR2 is YNNKEL (reference sequence). Trimming at V came to 6 bases and at J to 0 bases, leaving 3 bases not matched to a gene. CDR3 length equals 15 residues. The CDR3 DNA is TGTGCCAGCAGTCAGGGACAGGGGGCTAACTATGGCTACACCTTC. This gives the protein CASSQGQGANYGYTF.

The gene calls are TRBV4-2 and TRBJ2-2; 8 positions agree with TRBD1. Trimming at V came to 3 bases and at J to 5 bases, leaving 8 bases not matched to a gene. CDR3 length: 16 residues. Per germline, CDR1 LGHNA and CDR2 YNFKEQ. CDR3 loop: CASSHVGTGATGELFF. The CDR3 nucleotides are TGTGCCAGCAGCCATGTCGGGACAGGTGCTACCGGGGAGCTGTTTTTT.

This clone was detected only a few times. This chain links TRBV4-1 with TRBJ1-1; weak D call: TRBD1 (5 bases). Deletions cut 6 bases from V and 2 bases from J, with 13 bases between. Germline-derived CDR1 and CDR2 are MGHRA and YSYEKL. This CDR3 is built from 14 residues. In DNA form, the CDR3 reads TGCGCCAGCAGGATACAGGAGCTTAACACTGAAGCTTTCTTT. Encoded protein: CASRIQELNTEAFF.

The CDR3 DNA reads TGTGCCACCAGTGTGGGACAGGGAGTCGAGACCCAGTACTTC. It encodes CATSVGQGVETQYF. The rearrangement uses TRBV24-1 and TRBJ2-5, with 9 positions matching TRBD1. Unmatched junction bases numbered 5, after V lost 5 bases and J lost 5 bases. Germline lookup yields CDR1 KGHDR and CDR2 SFDVKD. The CDR3 spans 14 residues.

This clone was counted only a few times. Relative to the germline gene, one junction end is altered; a read error may explain this. The chain is built from TRBV19 and TRBJ2-7; D is undetermined. The CDR3 length is 14 residues. Per germline, CDR1 LNHDA and CDR2 SQIVND (reference sequence). CDR3 loop: CASSIRSPDTKLHF. DNA for the CDR3: TGTGCCAGTAGTATAAGATCCCCCGACACCAAGCTGCACTTC.